These 18 T cell receptor beta chains were sequenced from one sample in a study of T cell responses to AZD1222 COVID-19 vaccine. TCRdb's copy holds only in-frame clones and misses some; the assay was immunoSEQ multiplex PCR. The sample comprises 150,000 to 160,000 clones, about 88% of which are singletons, and 3.1% rests with the top ten. The source was peripheral blood, collected on day 0 of AZD1222 vaccination. The origin of the receptors is an adult in good health.

J is TRBJ2-7 and V is TRBV12-1; TRBD1 reflects the table's D call only, with no check against the DNA. TRBV12-1 has pseudogene status. There are 15 residues in the CDR3. DNA for the CDR3: TGTGCCAGCAGTAAAATAAGGGGGCGGACCTACGAGCAGTACTTC. Translation gives CASSKIRGRTYEQYF.

This sequence joins TRBV5-1 and TRBJ2-1; D gene ambiguous. Germline V lookup: CDR1 SGHRS, CDR2 YFSETQ. Trimming shortened V by 0 bases and J by 5 bases, and 9 bases separated the two germline ends. The CDR3 has 14 amino acids. The CDR3 sequence is CASSLGSENNEQFF. CDR3 nucleotide sequence: TGCGCCAGCAGCTTGGGTTCGGAAAACAATGAGCAGTTCTTC.

This chain uses TRBV7-9 with TRBJ1-1; 9 bases fit TRBD1. From germline, CDR1 is SEHNR and CDR2 FQNEAQ (reference sequence). V was pared by 5 bases and J by 3 bases, with 1 base of the junction left unmatched. The CDR3 is 13 amino acids. The CDR3 is CASSRTGDTEAFF. CDR3 in DNA: TGTGCCAGCAGCAGGACAGGGGACACTGAAGCTTTCTTT.

V and J are TRBV4-3 and TRBJ2-5; TRBD1 is a possible D gene (6 bases). Germline V gene lookup returns CDR1 LGHNA and CDR2 YSLEER. The CDR3 runs 13 residues. The V end was cut by 8 bases, the J end by 5 bases, with 15 bases between. As DNA, the CDR3 is TGCGCCAGCTCGGGACAACTTCATGAGACCCAGTACTTC. This encodes CASSGQLHETQYF.

This chain joins TRBV5-1 and TRBJ2-3; possibly TRBD1 for D (6 bases). Germline V gene data show CDR1 as SGHRS and CDR2 as YFSETQ. This CDR3 spans 15 amino acids. V gave up 0 bases and J gave up 0 bases, with 8 bases separating them. The CDR3 region is CASSLDRASTDTQYF. The CDR3 DNA is TGCGCCAGCAGCTTGGACAGGGCTAGCACAGATACGCAGTATTTT.

With respect to this clone: Other DNA sequences in this sample translate to the same CDR3. V is TRBV7-2 and J is TRBJ1-2; D gene unclear. This CDR3 spans 13 amino acids. CDR1 is SGHTA and CDR2 is FQGNSA in the germline V gene. V was cut by 5 bases and J by 2 bases, with 9 bases left in between. CDR3 protein: CASSLDLNYGYTF. CDR3 nucleotides: TGTGCCAGCAGCCTGGACCTAAACTATGGCTACACCTTC.

The rearrangement uses TRBV13 and TRBJ1-2, with no clear D. V was trimmed by 7 bases and J by 4 bases, leaving 16 bases between them. Per germline, CDR1 PRHDT and CDR2 FYEKMQ (reference sequence). The CDR3 extends over 14 amino acids. CDR3 region: CASTESRISYGYTF. The CDR3 region has the DNA TGTGCCAGCACCGAATCAAGGATCAGCTATGGCTACACCTTC.

Here the CDR3 DNA reads TGTGCCAGCAGGGGTTCCACTCTGAACACTGAAGCTTTCTTT. Amino acids: CASRGSTLNTEAFF. The chain recombines TRBV28 with TRBJ1-1; no clear D. Germline V gene sequence: CDR1 MDHEN, CDR2 SYDVKM. Trimming left V 6 bases short and J 0 bases short, with 11 bases between. The CDR3 spans 14 residues.

This clone was counted once. V usage is TRBV7-9 and J usage is TRBJ1-2; TRBD1 agrees at 11 bases. J gave up 3 bases and V 1 base, and 4 bases lay outside the gene matches. This CDR3 contains 16 residues. CDR1 is SEHNR and CDR2 is FQNEAQ in the germline V gene (reference sequence). This chain's CDR3 is CASSLGMGQGDYGYTF. The CDR3 DNA reads TGTGCCAGCAGCTTAGGGATGGGACAGGGGGACTATGGCTACACCTTC.

The chain joins TRBV7-2 to TRBJ1-6, with a tentative D call TRBD1 (5 bases). The CDR3 consists of 14 residues. V dropped 7 bases and J dropped 10 bases, with 17 bases sitting between them. The germline V gene encodes CDR1 SGHTA and CDR2 FQGNSA. The chain's CDR3 is CASIPRWGQSPLHF. In nucleotides, the CDR3 is TGTGCCAGCATCCCTCGGTGGGGCCAATCACCCCTCCACTTT. Complete variable domain (other parts from reference TRBV7-2 and TRBJ1-6): GAGVSQSPSNKVTEKGKDVELRCDPISGHTALYWYRQSLGQGLEFLIYFQGNSAPDKSGLPSDRFSAERTGGSVSTLTIQRTQQEDSAVYLCASIPRWGQSPLHFGNGTRLTVT.

This chain connects TRBV6-5 to TRBJ1-3; D perhaps matches TRBD1 (6 bases). Germline V lookup: CDR1 MNHEY, CDR2 SVGAGI. Trimming cost V 6 bases and J 9 bases, with 18 bases left between them. This CDR3 has 14 amino acids. CDR3 residues: CASSPTESRGTIYF. The CDR3 DNA sequence: TGTGCCAGCAGCCCCACCGAGAGCAGGGGCACCATATATTTT.

This chain uses TRBV9 with TRBJ1-4, with D unclear. The length of the CDR3 is 15 residues. Trimming removed 5 bases at V and 0 bases at J, with 11 bases between. CDR1 is SGDLS and CDR2 is YYNGEE in the germline V gene. CDR3 coding DNA: TGTGCCAGCAGTGGAGACTCAGCAACTAATGAAAAACTGTTTTTT. It specifies CASSGDSATNEKLFF.

The genes are TRBV9 and TRBJ2-7, with TRBD1 matching 7 bases. The CDR3 is made up of 15 amino acids. The ends lost 3 bases at V and 0 bases at J; junction bases unmatched: 6. The germline gives CDR1 SGDLS, CDR2 YYNGEE. The CDR3 loop is CASSEGQSTSYEQYF. Here the CDR3 DNA reads TGTGCCAGCAGCGAGGGACAGTCTACCTCCTACGAGCAGTACTTC.

The CDR3 here is CASSADRDSEAFF. For the CDR3, the DNA is TGTGCCAGTAGTGCGGACAGGGATTCTGAAGCTTTCTTT. The V call is TRBV19, the J call TRBJ1-1; 8 bases match TRBD1. V was clipped by 5 bases and J by 6 bases; unmatched bases: 5. Per the germline V gene, CDR1 is LNHDA and CDR2 is SQIVND (reference sequence). CDR3 size: 13 residues. The full variable domain, completed using reference TRBV19 and TRBJ1-1, is DGGITQSPKYLFRKEGQNVTLSCEQNLNHDAMYWYRQDPGQGLRLIYYSQIVNDFQKGDIAEGYSVSREKKESFPLTVTSAQKNPTAFYLCASSADRDSEAFFGQGTRLTVV.

The J gene is TRBJ2-2, the V gene TRBV19; 7 nucleotides line up with TRBD1. Germline values: CDR1 LNHDA, CDR2 SQIVND (reference sequence). The CDR3 consists of 13 residues. The V segment lost 4 bases and the J segment 14 bases; nucleotides outside the gene matches: 10. CDR3 residues: CASSTGTALNLFF. CDR3 coding DNA: TGTGCCAGTAGTACTGGGACAGCCCTAAATCTGTTTTTT.

The V and J genes are TRBV1 and TRBJ1-4. TRBV1 is a pseudogene segment. The CDR3 spans 18 residues. In nucleotides, the CDR3 is TGCACCAGCAGCCAAGATAAATGGTCGTGTCGGTTTAATGAAAAACTGTTTTTT. Protein sequence: CTSSQDKWSCRFNEKLFF.

The count of this clone is one. This chain uses TRBV5-3 with TRBJ1-5, with D uncertain. TRBV5-3 is recorded as an ORF, its role being uncertain. Deletions cut 4 bases from V and 8 bases from J, with 7 bases between. CDR3 size: 11 residues. This CDR3 reads CARSPAEPQHF. The CDR3, as DNA: TGTGCCAGAAGCCCGGCGGAGCCCCAGCATTTT.

The V call is TRBV29-1, the J call TRBJ2-2; 8 bases line up with TRBD1. This CDR3 comprises 12 residues. Germline trimming cut 6 bases from V and 6 bases from J; bases unmatched to any gene: 3. CDR1 and CDR2 (germline): SQVTM, ANQGSEA. As DNA, the CDR3 is TGCAGCGTGGGACAGGTCGCCGGGGAGCTGTTTTTT. This encodes CSVGQVAGELFF.